This entry concerns a single TCR beta chain. Its antigen is unknown. The CDR3 contains 12 residues. Germline lookup yields CDR1 SGDLS and CDR2 YYNGEE. V shed 0 bases and J shed 4 bases, with 5 bases lying between them. TCRdb processed the 5' RACE reads anew with MiXCR; each CDR3 protein has one entry. The data show roughly 54,000 distinct CDR3 sequences, 17% seen once. Overall study results and limits: Tumor memory CD4+ T cell TCR gene usage was found to cluster with blood and lymph node memory CD4+ cells and with lymph node naive CD4+ cells.

The clonotype was recovered from a female donor with breast cancer. The chain joins TRBV9 to TRBJ2-7; D gene unclear. Sequenced: naive CD4+ T cells sorted from blood. The subset is: naive CD4+ T cells, CD4+CD45RA+CD25-. Here the CDR3 DNA reads TGTGCCAGCAGCGTAGAAGAGTACGAGCAGTACTTC. Translation gives CASSVEEYEQYF.